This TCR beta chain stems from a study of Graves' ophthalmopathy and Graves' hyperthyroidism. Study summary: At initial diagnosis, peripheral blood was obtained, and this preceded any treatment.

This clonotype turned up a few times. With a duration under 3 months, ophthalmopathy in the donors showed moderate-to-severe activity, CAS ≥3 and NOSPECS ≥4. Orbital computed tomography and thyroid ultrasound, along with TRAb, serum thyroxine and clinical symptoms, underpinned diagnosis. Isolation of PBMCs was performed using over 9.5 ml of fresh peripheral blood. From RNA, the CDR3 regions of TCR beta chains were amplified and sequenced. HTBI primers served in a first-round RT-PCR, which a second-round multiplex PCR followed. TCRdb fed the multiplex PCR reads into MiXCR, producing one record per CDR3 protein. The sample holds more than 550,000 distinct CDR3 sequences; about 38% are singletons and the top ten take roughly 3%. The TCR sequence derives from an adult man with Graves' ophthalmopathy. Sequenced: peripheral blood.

CDR3 in DNA: TGTGCCAGCAGTGTGGGGACAGGGGGTTGGAATGAGCAGTTCTTC. Protein product: CASSVGTGGWNEQFF. J is TRBJ2-1 and V is TRBV25-1, with 11 positions matching TRBD1. This CDR3 is built from 15 residues. Germline CDR1 and CDR2: MGHDK and SYGVNS. V was pared by 4 bases and J by 7 bases, with 6 bases of the junction left unmatched.